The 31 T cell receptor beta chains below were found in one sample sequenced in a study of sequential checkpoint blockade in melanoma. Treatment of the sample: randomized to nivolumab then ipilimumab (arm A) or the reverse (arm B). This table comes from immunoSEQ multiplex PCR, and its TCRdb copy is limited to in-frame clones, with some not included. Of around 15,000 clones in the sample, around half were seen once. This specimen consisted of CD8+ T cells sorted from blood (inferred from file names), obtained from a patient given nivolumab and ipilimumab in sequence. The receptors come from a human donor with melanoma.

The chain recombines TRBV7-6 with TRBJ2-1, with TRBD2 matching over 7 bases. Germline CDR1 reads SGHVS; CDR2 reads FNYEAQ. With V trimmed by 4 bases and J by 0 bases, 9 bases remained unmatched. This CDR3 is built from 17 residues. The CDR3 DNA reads TGTGCCAGCAGCTCAACCCTAGCGGCTCTCTCCTACAATGAGCAGTTCTTC. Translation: CASSSTLAALSYNEQFF. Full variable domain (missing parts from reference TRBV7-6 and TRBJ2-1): GAGVSQSPRYKVTKRGQDVALRCDPISGHVSLYWYRQALGQGPEFLTYFNYEAQQDKSGLPNDRFSAERPEGSISTLTIQRTEQRDSAMYRCASSSTLAALSYNEQFFGPGTRLTVL.

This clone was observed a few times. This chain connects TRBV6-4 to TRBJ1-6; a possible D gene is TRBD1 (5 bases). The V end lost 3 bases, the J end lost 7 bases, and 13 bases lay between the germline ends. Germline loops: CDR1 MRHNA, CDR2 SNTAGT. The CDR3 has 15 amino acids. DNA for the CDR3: TGTGCCAGCAGTGAGGTTGGGGACTCCAATTCACCCCTCCACTTT. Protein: CASSEVGDSNSPLHF.

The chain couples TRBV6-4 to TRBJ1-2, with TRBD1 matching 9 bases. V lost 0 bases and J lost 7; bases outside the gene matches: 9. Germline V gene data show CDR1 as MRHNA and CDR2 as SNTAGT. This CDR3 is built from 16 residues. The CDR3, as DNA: TGTGCCAGCAGTGACTCGGGAGGCGGACAGGGGTTTGGCTACACCTTC. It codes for CASSDSGGGQGFGYTF.

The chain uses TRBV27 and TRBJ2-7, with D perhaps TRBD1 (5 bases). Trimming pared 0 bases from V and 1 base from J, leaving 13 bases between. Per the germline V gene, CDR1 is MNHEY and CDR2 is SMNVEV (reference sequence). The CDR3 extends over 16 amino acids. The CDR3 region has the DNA TGTGCCAGCAGTTTATCGGGGCAGCATCAATCCTACGAGCAGTACTTC. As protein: CASSLSGQHQSYEQYF.

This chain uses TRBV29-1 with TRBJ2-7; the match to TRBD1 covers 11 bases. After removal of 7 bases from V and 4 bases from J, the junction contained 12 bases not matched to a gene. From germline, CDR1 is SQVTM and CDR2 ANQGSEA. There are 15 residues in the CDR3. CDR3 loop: CSARGQGAPSYEQYF. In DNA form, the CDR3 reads TGCAGCGCGAGAGGACAGGGGGCGCCTAGTTACGAGCAGTACTTC.

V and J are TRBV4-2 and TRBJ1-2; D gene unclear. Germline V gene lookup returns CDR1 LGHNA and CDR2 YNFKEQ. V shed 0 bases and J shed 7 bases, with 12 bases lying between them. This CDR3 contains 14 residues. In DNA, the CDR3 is TGTGCCAGCAGCCAAGACCTCACGGGGTTTGGCTACACCTTC. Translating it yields CASSQDLTGFGYTF.

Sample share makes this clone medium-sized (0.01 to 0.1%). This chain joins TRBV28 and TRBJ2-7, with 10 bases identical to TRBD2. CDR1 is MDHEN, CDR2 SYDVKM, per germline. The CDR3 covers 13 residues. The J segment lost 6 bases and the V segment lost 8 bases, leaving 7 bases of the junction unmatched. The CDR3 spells CASGGAGGLEQYF. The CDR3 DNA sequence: TGTGCCAGCGGAGGAGCGGGGGGGCTCGAGCAGTACTTC. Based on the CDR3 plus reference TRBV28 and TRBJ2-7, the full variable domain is DVKVTQSSRYLVKRTGEKVFLECVQDMDHENMFWYRQDPGLGLRLIYFSYDVKMKEKGDIPEGYSVSREKKERFSLILESASTNQTSMYLCASGGAGGLEQYFGPGTRLTVT.

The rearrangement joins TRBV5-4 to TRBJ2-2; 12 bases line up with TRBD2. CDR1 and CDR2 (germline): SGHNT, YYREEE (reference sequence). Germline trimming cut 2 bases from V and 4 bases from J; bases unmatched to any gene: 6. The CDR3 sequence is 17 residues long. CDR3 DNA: TGTGCCAGCAGCTTTCCTAGCGGGGGGGCGGGCACCGGGGAGCTGTTTTTT. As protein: CASSFPSGGAGTGELFF. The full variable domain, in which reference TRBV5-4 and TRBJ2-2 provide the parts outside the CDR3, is ETGVTQSPTHLIKTRGQQVTLRCSSQSGHNTVSWYQQALGQGPQFIFQYYREEENGRGNFPPRFSGLQFPNYSSELNVNALELDDSALYLCASSFPSGGAGTGELFFGEGSRLTVL.

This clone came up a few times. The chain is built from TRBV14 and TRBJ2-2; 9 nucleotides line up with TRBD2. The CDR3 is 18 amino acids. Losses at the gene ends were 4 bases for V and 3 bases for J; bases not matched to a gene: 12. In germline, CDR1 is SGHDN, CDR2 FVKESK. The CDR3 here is CASSPKFSGRWHTGELFF. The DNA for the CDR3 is TGTGCCAGCAGCCCTAAATTTAGCGGGAGATGGCACACCGGGGAGCTGTTTTTT.

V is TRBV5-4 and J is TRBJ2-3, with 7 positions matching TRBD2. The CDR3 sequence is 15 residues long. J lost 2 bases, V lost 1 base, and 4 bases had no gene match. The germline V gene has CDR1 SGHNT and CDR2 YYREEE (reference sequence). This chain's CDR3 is CASSLFAGATDTQYF. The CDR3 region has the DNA TGTGCCAGCAGCTTGTTCGCGGGAGCCACAGATACGCAGTATTTT. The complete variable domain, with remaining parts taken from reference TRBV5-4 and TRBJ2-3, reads ETGVTQSPTHLIKTRGQQVTLRCSSQSGHNTVSWYQQALGQGPQFIFQYYREEENGRGNFPPRFSGLQFPNYSSELNVNALELDDSALYLCASSLFAGATDTQYFGPGTRLTVL.

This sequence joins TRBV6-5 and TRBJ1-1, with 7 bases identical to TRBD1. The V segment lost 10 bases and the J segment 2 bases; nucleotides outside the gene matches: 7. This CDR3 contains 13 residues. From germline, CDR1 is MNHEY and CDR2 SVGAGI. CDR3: CATRGQINTEAFF. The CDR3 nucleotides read TGTGCCACCAGGGGACAGATTAACACTGAAGCTTTCTTT.

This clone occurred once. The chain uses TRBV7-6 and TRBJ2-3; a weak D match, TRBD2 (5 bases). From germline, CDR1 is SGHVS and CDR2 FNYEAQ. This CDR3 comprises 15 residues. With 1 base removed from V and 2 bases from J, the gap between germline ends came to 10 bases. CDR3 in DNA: TGTGCCAGCAGCTTAGATCCGGGAACCACAGATACGCAGTATTTT. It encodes CASSLDPGTTDTQYF.

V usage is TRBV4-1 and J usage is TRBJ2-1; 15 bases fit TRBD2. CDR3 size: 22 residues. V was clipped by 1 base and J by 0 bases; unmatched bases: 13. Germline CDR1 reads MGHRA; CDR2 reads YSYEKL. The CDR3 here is CASSQGQEGTSGGFRSYNEQFF. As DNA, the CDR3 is TGCGCCAGCAGCCAAGGGCAAGAAGGGACTAGCGGGGGGTTCCGCTCCTACAATGAGCAGTTCTTC.

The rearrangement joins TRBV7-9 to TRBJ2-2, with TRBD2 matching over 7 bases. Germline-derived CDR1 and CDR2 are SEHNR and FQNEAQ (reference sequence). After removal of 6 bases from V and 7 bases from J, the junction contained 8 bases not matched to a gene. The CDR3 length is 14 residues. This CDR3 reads CASSLAGDIGELFF. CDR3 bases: TGTGCCAGCAGTCTGGCGGGAGATATCGGGGAGCTGTTTTTT. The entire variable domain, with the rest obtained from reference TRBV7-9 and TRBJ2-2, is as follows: DTGVSQNPRHKITKRGQNVTFRCDPISEHNRLYWYRQTLGQGPEFLTYFQNEAQLEKSRLLSDRFSAERPKGSFSTLEIQRTEQGDSAMYLCASSLAGDIGELFFGEGSRLTVL.

The CDR3 region is CASSQDPDSEVRYGYTF. As DNA, the CDR3 is TGCGCCAGCAGCCAGGATCCGGACAGCGAGGTTCGCTATGGCTACACCTTC. V and J are TRBV4-1 and TRBJ1-2; D perhaps matches TRBD1 (6 bases). This CDR3 has 17 residues. V gave up 3 bases and J gave up 4 bases, with 21 bases separating them. From germline, CDR1 is MGHRA and CDR2 YSYEKL.

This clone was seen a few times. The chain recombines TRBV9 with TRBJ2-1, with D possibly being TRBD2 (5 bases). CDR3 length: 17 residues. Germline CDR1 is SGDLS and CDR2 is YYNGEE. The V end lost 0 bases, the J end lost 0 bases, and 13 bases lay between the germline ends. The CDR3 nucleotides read TGTGCCAGCAGCGTAGTTTCTCTAGCCAGCTCCTACAATGAGCAGTTCTTC. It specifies CASSVVSLASSYNEQFF.

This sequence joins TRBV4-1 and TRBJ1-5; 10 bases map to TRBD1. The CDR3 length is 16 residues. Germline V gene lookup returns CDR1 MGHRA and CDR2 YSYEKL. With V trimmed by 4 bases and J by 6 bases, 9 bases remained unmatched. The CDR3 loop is CASSPTGQGGRQPQHF. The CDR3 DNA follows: TGCGCCAGCAGCCCCACAGGACAGGGGGGTCGTCAGCCCCAGCATTTT.

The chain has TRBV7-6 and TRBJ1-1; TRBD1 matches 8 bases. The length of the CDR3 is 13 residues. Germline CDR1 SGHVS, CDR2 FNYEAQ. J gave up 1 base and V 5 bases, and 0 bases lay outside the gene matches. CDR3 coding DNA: TGTGCCAGCAGCGACAGGGGGAACACTGAAGCTTTCTTT. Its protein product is CASSDRGNTEAFF.

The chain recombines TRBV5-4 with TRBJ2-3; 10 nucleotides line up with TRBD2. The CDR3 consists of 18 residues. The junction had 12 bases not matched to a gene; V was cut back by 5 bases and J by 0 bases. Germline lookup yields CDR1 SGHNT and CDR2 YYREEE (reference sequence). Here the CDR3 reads CASSPSLGLALSTDTQYF. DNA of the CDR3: TGTGCCAGCAGTCCATCTCTGGGACTAGCGTTAAGCACAGATACGCAGTATTTT.

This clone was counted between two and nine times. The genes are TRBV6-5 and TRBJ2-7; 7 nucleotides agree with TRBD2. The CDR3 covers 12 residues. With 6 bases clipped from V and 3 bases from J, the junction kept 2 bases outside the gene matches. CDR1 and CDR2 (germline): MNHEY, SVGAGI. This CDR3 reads CASSPGGYEQYF. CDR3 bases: TGTGCCAGCAGCCCGGGGGGCTACGAGCAGTACTTC.

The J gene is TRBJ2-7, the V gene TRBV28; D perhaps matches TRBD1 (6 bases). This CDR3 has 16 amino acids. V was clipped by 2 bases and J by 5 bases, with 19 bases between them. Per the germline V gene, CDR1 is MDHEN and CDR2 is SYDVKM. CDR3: CASSLPLDSVTDEQYF. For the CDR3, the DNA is TGTGCCAGCAGTTTACCCCTGGACAGTGTAACTGACGAGCAGTACTTC.

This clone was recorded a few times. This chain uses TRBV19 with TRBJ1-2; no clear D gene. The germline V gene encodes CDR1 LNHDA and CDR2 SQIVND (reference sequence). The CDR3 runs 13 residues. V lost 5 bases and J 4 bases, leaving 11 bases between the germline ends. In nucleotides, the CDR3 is TGTGCCAGTAGTTTTTCAGGAATCTATGGCTACACCTTC. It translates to CASSFSGIYGYTF.

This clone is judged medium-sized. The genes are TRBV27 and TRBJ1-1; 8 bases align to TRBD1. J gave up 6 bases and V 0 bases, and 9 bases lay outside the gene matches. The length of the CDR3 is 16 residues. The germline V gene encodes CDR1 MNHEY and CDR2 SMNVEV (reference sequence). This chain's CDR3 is CASSLSIPVQGAEAFF. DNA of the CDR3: TGTGCCAGCAGTTTATCGATCCCCGTACAGGGGGCTGAAGCTTTCTTT.

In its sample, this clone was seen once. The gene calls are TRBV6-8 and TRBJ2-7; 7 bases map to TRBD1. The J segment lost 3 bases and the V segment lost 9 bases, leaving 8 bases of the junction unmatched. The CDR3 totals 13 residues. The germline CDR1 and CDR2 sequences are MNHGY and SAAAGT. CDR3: CARGYRGFYEQYF. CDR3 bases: TGTGCCAGGGGGTACAGGGGTTTCTACGAGCAGTACTTC.

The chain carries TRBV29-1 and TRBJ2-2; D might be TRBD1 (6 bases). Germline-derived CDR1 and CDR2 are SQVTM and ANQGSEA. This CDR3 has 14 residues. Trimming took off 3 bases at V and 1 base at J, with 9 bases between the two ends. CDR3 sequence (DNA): TGCAGCGTTGACCCCAGGGGGAACACCGGGGAGCTGTTTTTT. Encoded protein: CSVDPRGNTGELFF.

CDR3 bases: TGTGCCTGGAGCGACACAGGGTTAGGGCAGTTCTTC. It yields the protein CAWSDTGLGQFF. The gene calls are TRBV30 and TRBJ2-1; D may be TRBD1 (6 bases). CDR1 is GTSNPN, CDR2 SVGIG, per germline (reference sequence). Trimming removed 3 bases from V and 12 bases from J, with 15 bases in between. This CDR3 contains 12 residues.

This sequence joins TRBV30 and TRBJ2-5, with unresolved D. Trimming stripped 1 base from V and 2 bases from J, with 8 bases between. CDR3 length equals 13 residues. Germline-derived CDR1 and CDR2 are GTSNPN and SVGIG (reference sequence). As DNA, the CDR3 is TGTGCCTGGAGTGATTCGTTTCAAGAGACCCAGTACTTC. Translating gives CAWSDSFQETQYF.

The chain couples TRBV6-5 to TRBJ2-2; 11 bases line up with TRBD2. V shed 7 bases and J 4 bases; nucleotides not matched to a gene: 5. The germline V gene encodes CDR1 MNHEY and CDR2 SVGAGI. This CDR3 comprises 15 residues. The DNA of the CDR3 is TGTGCCAGCACCCCCGGGACTAGCGGCACCGGGGAGCTGTTTTTT. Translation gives CASTPGTSGTGELFF.

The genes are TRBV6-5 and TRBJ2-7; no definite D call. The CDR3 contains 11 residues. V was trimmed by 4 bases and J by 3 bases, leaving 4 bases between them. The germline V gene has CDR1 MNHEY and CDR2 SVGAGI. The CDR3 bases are TGTGCCAGCAGTTTCCGCTACGAGCAGTACTTC. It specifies CASSFRYEQYF.

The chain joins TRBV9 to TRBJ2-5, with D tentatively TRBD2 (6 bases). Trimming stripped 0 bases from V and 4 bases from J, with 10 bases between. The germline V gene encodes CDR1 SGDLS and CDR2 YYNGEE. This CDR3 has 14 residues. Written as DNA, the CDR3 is TGTGCCAGCAGCGTAGAGGCGGGGCCAGAGACCCAGTACTTC. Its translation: CASSVEAGPETQYF.

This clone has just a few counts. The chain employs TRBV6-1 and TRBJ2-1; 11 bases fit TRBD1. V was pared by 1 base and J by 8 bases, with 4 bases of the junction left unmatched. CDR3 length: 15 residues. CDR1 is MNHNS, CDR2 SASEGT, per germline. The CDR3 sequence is CASSEGTGGLDEQFF. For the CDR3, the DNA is TGTGCCAGCAGTGAAGGGACAGGGGGCCTCGATGAGCAGTTCTTC.